These 2 T cell receptor beta chains share one sample of origin, sequenced in a study of molecular identifiers for immune sequencing clone quantification. TCRdb itself ran the PCR reads through MiXCR, one entry per CDR3 protein. The table lists approximately 550,000 distinct CDR3 sequences, about a fifth of them singletons. The sequenced sample was naive CD8+ T cells from blood, with Jurkat cell RNA spiked in. Subset denoted: FACS-sorted CD8+CD4-CCR7+CD45RA+ naive T cells. The receptors originated from a human donor in good health. Some libraries in this study had Jurkat cell RNA spiked in.

V gene TRBV12-3 or TRBV12-4 combines with J gene TRBJ2-2, with 15 positions matching TRBD2. With V trimmed by 4 bases and J by 5 bases, 5 bases remained unmatched. CDR3 length: 17 residues. The CDR3 is CASSSGLAGGPTGELFF. Here the CDR3 DNA reads TGTGCCAGCAGTTCGGGACTAGCGGGGGGACCGACCGGGGAGCTGTTTTTT.

This clonotype was seen many times. The chain carries TRBV2 and TRBJ1-1; TRBD1 is a possible D gene (6 bases). The CDR3 totals 13 residues. V lost 1 base, J lost 4 bases, and 7 bases lay in between. Germline V gives CDR1 SNHLY, CDR2 FYNNEI. Here the CDR3 reads CASSEGRGTEAFF. Written as DNA, the CDR3 is TGTGCCAGCAGTGAAGGCAGGGGCACTGAAGCTTTCTTT.